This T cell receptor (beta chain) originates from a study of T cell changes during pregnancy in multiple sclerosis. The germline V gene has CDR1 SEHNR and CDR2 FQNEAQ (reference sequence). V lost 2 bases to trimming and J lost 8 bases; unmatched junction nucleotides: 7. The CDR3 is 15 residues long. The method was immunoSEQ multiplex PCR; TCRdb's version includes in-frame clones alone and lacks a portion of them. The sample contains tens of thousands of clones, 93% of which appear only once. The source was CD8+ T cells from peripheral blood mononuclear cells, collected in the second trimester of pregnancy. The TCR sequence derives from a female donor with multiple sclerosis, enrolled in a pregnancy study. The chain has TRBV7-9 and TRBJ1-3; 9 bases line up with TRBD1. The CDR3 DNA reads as TGTGCCAGCAGCTTACCGGGACAGGGCTTTGACACCATATATTTT. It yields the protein CASSLPGQGFDTIYF.